Listed below are T cell receptor beta chains from one sample, sequenced in a study of blood T cell repertoires in COVID-19. TCRdb's table, derived via immunoSEQ multiplex PCR, lists solely in-frame clones and lacks some. The table records over 100,000 clones, 75% to 85% of them present only once. Source material: peripheral blood. The receptors derive from a man between 65 and 85 years old with acute or convalescent COVID-19. The CDR3 runs from the conserved cysteine through the conserved F or W. The D gene is left open where the match is weak. Size is omitted from some rows. Given values are once, few, many or a class for expanded clones.

clone size	D gene	J gene	V gene	CDR3 DNA	CDR3 protein
.	TRBD2	TRBJ2-5	TRBV15	TGTGCCACCAGCAAGTCGGGACTAGTCGCCGAGACCCAGTACTTC	CATSKSGLVAETQYF
.	.	TRBJ1-2	TRBV11-2	TGTGCCAGCACCTTGAACAGGGTCCCATCTGGCTACACCTTC	CASTLNRVPSGYTF
.	.	TRBJ1-1	TRBV28	TGTGCCAGCCACCGGACAGCGAACACTGAAGCTTTCTTT	CASHRTANTEAFF
few	.	TRBJ1-3	TRBV7-9	TGTGCCAGCACCCTTCTGAAGGGAGCTGGAAACACCATATATTTT	CASTLLKGAGNTIYF
.	TRBD2	TRBJ2-1	TRBV2	TGTGCCAGCAGTGAAGAGCGGGGGGCCTACAATGAGCAGTTCTTC	CASSEERGAYNEQFF
.	.	TRBJ2-1	TRBV7-9	TGTGCCAGCAGCTTACCGGGACAAACTTTCAATGAGCAGTTCTTC	CASSLPGQTFNEQFF
.	TRBD1	TRBJ1-1	TRBV19	TGTGCCAGTAGTATAACAGGACAGGGGGAAGCTTTCTTT	CASSITGQGEAFF
.	.	TRBJ1-2	TRBV19	TGTGCCAGTACGAACAGGGCTAACTATGGCTACACCTTC	CASTNRANYGYTF
.	TRBD1	TRBJ2-3	TRBV28	TGTGCCAGCAGTTCCGTCGGACAGGGGACAGATACGCAGTATTTT	CASSSVGQGTDTQYF
.	TRBD2	TRBJ2-5	TRBV28	TGTGCCAGCAGTTCCCCATCCCGGGAGGACCAAGAGACCCAGTACTTC	CASSSPSREDQETQYF
.	.	TRBJ2-3	TRBV24-1	TGTGCCACCAGTGGGGGGGGGCAACGGGGCACAGATACGCAGTATTTT	CATSGGGQRGTDTQYF
.	TRBD1	TRBJ1-1	TRBV24-1	TGTGCCACCAGTGATCGGACAGGGGCGGAAGCTTTCTTT	CATSDRTGAEAFF
.	TRBD2	TRBJ2-7	TRBV2	TGTGCCGGAGGTAGCGGGAGAGCCGCCTACGAGCAGTACTTC	CAGGSGRAAYEQYF
few	TRBD2	TRBJ2-7	TRBV5-1	TGCGCCAGCAGCCCTGATAGCGGGGCCTACGAGCAGTACTTC	CASSPDSGAYEQYF
.	.	TRBJ1-1	TRBV18	TGTGCCAGCTCTATCGCAGGGAACACTGAAGCTTTCTTT	CASSIAGNTEAFF
.	TRBD1	TRBJ2-7	TRBV5-1	TGCGCCAGCAGCGCCACGGGACAGTACTACGAGCAGTACTTC	CASSATGQYYEQYF
.	.	TRBJ2-2	TRBV12-5	TGTGCTAGTGGAAAGGAGGGCGGGGAGCTGTTTTTT	CASGKEGGELFF
.	TRBD1	TRBJ2-6	TRBV5-1	TGCGCCAGCAGCTTGGCCGGGCAGGGGGTTACTGGGGCCAACGTCCTGACTTTC	CASSLAGQGVTGANVLTF
once	.	TRBJ1-4	TRBV14	TGTGCCAGCCAAGATAGAGTTAATGAAAAACTGTTTTTT	CASQDRVNEKLFF
few	.	TRBJ2-7	TRBV13	TGTGCCAGCAGCTACTACGTACAGGGGGGGAGGAACGAGCAGTACTTC	CASSYYVQGGRNEQYF
.	.	TRBJ1-2	TRBV3-1/TRBV3-2	TGTGCCAGCAGCCCACCCTGGCTTACAGGGTTCATTCTCGGCTACACCTTC	CASSPPWLTGFILGYTF
.	TRBD1	TRBJ1-4	TRBV15	TGTGCCACCAGCAGGACAGGGGGCGATGGTGAAAAACTGTTTTTT	CATSRTGGDGEKLFF
.	TRBD1	TRBJ1-4	TRBV3-1/TRBV3-2	TGTGCCAGCAGCTTACGGACAGGGAGGGGTGGGACAGAAAAACTGTTTTTT	CASSLRTGRGGTEKLFF
.	.	TRBJ2-3	TRBV27	TGTGCCAGCAGCCGACAGGATGTCACAGATACGCAGTATTTT	CASSRQDVTDTQYF
.	.	TRBJ2-7	TRBV9	TGTGCCAGCAGCCCGCAACAGGTTAGCGAGCAGTACTTC	CASSPQQVSEQYF
.	.	TRBJ1-6	TRBV30	TGTGCCTGGAGTGTAAGGACACCTGCCGGTTATTCACCCCTCCACTTT	CAWSVRTPAGYSPLHF
.	.	TRBJ1-5	TRBV24-1	TGTGCCACCAGTGACCCGACAGGTCGCGCCCAGCATTTT	CATSDPTGRAQHF
.	.	TRBJ2-2	TRBV18	TGTGCCAGCTCACCACCATCTGGGGCCAACACCGGGGAGCTGTTTTTT	CASSPPSGANTGELFF
.	.	TRBJ2-7	TRBV28	TGTGCCAGCAGTTTGACAGTCGGCTCCTACGAGCAGTACTTC	CASSLTVGSYEQYF
.	.	TRBJ1-4	TRBV5-6	TGTGCCAGCAGCCCCCGGGGGGGCACTAATGAAAAACTGTTTTTT	CASSPRGGTNEKLFF
.	.	TRBJ1-4	TRBV3-1/TRBV3-2	TGTGCCAGCAGCTCACAGGGTTATGAAAAACTGTTTTTT	CASSSQGYEKLFF
.	TRBD1	TRBJ1-2	TRBV29-1	TGCAGCGTTGACAAAAGGACAGGAAGAAACTATGGCTACACCTTC	CSVDKRTGRNYGYTF
.	.	TRBJ2-1	TRBV1	TGCACCAGCAGCCGAGACTTTAGCGGGAGGGCTCTTCCTGAGCAGTTCTTC	CTSSRDFSGRALPEQFF
.	.	TRBJ2-1	TRBV5-1	TGCGCCAGCAGCATCGGGACACATAACAATGAGCAGTTCTTC	CASSIGTHNNEQFF
.	TRBD1	TRBJ2-1	TRBV7-3	TGTGCCAGCAGCTTAAATGGGGACAGGGAAACAGATGAGCAGTTCTTC	CASSLNGDRETDEQFF
.	TRBD1	TRBJ1-2	TRBV30	TGTGCCCGCTTGGACAGGGTGAACTATGGCTACACCTTC	CARLDRVNYGYTF
.	.	TRBJ1-2	TRBV7-2	TGTGCCAGCAGCTTTAAGCCCAGGGGCCTAGTATCCTATGGCTACACCTTC	CASSFKPRGLVSYGYTF
.	.	TRBJ2-3	TRBV2	TGTGCCAGCAGGGGGGCTTTCACAGATACGCAGTATTTT	CASRGAFTDTQYF
.	.	TRBJ1-2	TRBV3-1/TRBV3-2	TGTGCCAGCAGTCACTACCAGGGGTTCCATGGCTACACCTTC	CASSHYQGFHGYTF
.	TRBD2	TRBJ2-1	TRBV9	TGTGCCAGCAGCGTCTCTAGCGGGTCCTACAATGAGCAGTTCTTC	CASSVSSGSYNEQFF
.	.	TRBJ2-7	TRBV9	TGTGCCAGCAGCAGATCCTTTAGCGTCGAGCAGTACTTC	CASSRSFSVEQYF
.	.	TRBJ2-7	TRBV5-1	TGCGCCAGCAGCTTATTAACAGGGACCGGATACGAGCAGTACTTC	CASSLLTGTGYEQYF
once	.	TRBJ2-6	TRBV5-1	TGCGCCAGCAGCTTGGCCGGGGGGCCTTTATCTGGGGCCAACGTCCTGACTTTC	CASSLAGGPLSGANVLTF
.	TRBD1	TRBJ1-5	TRBV20-1	TGCAGTGCTAGTCAACAGGGGTATAGCAATCAGCCCCAGCATTTT	CSASQQGYSNQPQHF
.	.	TRBJ2-3	TRBV2	TGTGCCAGCAGTGTTTGGGAGAATACGCAGTATTTT	CASSVWENTQYF
.	TRBD2	TRBJ2-1	TRBV29-1	TGCAGCGTTTTGCCGGTGCGGGGGGGATACAATGAGCAGTTCTTC	CSVLPVRGGYNEQFF
.	.	TRBJ1-5	TRBV5-6	TGTGCCAGCACCGACTCTCGGGACACATACAATCAGCCCCAGCATTTT	CASTDSRDTYNQPQHF
.	TRBD1	TRBJ2-7	TRBV30	TGTGCCTGGGGACAGGGCGGGGACGAGCAGTACTTC	CAWGQGGDEQYF
.	TRBD1	TRBJ1-1	TRBV19	TGTGCCAGTAGTATGGAAGGCAGGGGGCGCGGGAACACTGAAGCTTTCTTT	CASSMEGRGRGNTEAFF
.	TRBD1	TRBJ1-5	TRBV15	TGTGCCACCAGCAGAGACGGACAGGGGACCTATAGCAATCAGCCCCAGCATTTT	CATSRDGQGTYSNQPQHF